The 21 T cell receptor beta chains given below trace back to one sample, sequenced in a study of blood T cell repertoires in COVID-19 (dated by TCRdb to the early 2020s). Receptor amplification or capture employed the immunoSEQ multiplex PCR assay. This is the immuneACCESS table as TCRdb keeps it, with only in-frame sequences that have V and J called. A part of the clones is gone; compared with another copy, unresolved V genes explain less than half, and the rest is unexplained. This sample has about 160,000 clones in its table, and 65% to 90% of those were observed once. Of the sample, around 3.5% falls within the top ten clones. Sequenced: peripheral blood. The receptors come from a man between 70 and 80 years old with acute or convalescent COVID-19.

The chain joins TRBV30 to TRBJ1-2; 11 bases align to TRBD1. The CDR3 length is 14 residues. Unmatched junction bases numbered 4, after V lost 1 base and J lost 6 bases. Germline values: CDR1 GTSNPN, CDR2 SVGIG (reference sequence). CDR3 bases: TGTGCCTGGAGTGAAGGACAGGGGGCAGATGGCTACACCTTC. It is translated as CAWSEGQGADGYTF.

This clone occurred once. The CDR3 DNA reads as TGTGCCAGCAGCTTAACGTTCGGGGGGACAGGGCCCACTGAAGCTTTCTTT. Amino acid sequence: CASSLTFGGTGPTEAFF. V usage is TRBV7-9 and J usage is TRBJ1-1; 9 bases align to TRBD1. Germline V lookup: CDR1 SEHNR, CDR2 FQNEAQ (reference sequence). V gave up 2 bases and J gave up 4 bases; unmatched junction bases: 11. The CDR3 totals 17 residues.

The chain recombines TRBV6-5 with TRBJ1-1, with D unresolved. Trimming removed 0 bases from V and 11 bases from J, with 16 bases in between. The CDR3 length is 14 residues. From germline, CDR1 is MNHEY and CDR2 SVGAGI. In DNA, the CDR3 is TGTGCCAGCAGTTACTCATGGGAGGGAAGTGTGGCTTTCTTT. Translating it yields CASSYSWEGSVAFF.

CDR3 DNA: TGTGCCAGCAGCCCTATAGGCGGCAGGGCTAGCACAGATACGCAGTATTTT. Translating gives CASSPIGGRASTDTQYF. The chain joins TRBV14 to TRBJ2-3; D is possibly TRBD1 (5 bases). Germline V gene data show CDR1 as SGHDN and CDR2 as FVKESK. The CDR3 totals 17 residues. Trimming cost V 4 bases and J 0 bases, with 17 bases left between them.

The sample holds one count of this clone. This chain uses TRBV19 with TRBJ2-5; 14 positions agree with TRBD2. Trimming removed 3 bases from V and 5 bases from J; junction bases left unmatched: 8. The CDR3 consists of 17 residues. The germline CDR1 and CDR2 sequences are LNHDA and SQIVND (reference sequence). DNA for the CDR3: TGTGCCAGTAGTATGGGACTAGCGGGAGAGTATGGTGAGACCCAGTACTTC. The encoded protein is CASSMGLAGEYGETQYF.

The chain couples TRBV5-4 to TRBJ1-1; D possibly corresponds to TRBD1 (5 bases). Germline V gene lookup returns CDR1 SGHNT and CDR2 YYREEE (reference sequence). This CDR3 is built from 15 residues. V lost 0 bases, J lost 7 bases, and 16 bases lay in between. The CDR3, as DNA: TGTGCCAGCAGCTTGGAAGGGGCAGGTAATGATGAAGCTTTCTTT. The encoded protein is CASSLEGAGNDEAFF.

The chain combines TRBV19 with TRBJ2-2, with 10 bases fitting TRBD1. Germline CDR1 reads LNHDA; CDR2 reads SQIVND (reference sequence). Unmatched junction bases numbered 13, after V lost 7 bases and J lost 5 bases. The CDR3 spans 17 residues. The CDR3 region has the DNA TGTGCCAGTACCCGAGGAGGGACAGGGGTTAGGACCGGGGAGCTGTTTTTT. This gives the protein CASTRGGTGVRTGELFF.

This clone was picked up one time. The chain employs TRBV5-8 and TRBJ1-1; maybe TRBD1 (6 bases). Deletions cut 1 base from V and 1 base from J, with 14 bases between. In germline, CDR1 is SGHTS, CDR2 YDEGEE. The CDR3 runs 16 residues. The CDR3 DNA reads TGTGCCAGCAGCTTGAGGGGGATGTCACGGAACACTGAAGCTTTCTTT. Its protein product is CASSLRGMSRNTEAFF.

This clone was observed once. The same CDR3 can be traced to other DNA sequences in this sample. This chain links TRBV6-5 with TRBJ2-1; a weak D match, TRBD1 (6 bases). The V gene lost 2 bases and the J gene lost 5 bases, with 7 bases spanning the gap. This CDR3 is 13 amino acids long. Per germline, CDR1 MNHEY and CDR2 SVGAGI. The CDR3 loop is CASSYDRNNEQFF. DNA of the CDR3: TGTGCCAGCAGTTACGACAGGAACAATGAGCAGTTCTTC.

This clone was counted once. In nucleotides, the CDR3 is TGTGCCAGCAGCAGGACAGGGGGCACGGGGACTAATGAAAAACTGTTTTTT. Protein: CASSRTGGTGTNEKLFF. The chain links TRBV7-9 to TRBJ1-4; 11 positions agree with TRBD1. The germline gives CDR1 SEHNR, CDR2 FQNEAQ (reference sequence). The CDR3 has 17 amino acids. The V and J ends lost 5 bases and 2 bases, in that order; junction bases with no gene match: 7. Together with reference TRBV7-9 and TRBJ1-4, the CDR3 gives the full variable domain: DTGVSQNPRHKITKRGQNVTFRCDPISEHNRLYWYRQTLGQGPEFLTYFQNEAQLEKSRLLSDRFSAERPKGSFSTLEIQRTEQGDSAMYLCASSRTGGTGTNEKLFFGSGTQLSVL.

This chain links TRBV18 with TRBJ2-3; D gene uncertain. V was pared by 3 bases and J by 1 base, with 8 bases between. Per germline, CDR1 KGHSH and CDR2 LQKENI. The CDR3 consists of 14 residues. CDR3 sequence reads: CASSPRVGTDTQYF. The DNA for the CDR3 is TGTGCCAGCTCACCCCGAGTAGGCACAGATACGCAGTATTTT.

CDR3 sequence (DNA): TGTGCCAGCAGCCGGGGACAAGTGAGCACAGATACGCAGTATTTT. Translating it yields CASSRGQVSTDTQYF. This rearrangement joins TRBV5-8 to TRBJ2-3, with a weak D call TRBD1 (6 bases). The CDR3 is 15 residues long. V was cut by 4 bases and J by 0 bases, with 12 bases left in between. Germline loops: CDR1 SGHTS, CDR2 YDEGEE.

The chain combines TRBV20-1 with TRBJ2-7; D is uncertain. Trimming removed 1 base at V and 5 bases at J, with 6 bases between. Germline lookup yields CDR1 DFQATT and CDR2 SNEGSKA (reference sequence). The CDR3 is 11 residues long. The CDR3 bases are TGCAGTGCTAGAGGAGCGCACGAGCAGTACTTC. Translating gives CSARGAHEQYF.

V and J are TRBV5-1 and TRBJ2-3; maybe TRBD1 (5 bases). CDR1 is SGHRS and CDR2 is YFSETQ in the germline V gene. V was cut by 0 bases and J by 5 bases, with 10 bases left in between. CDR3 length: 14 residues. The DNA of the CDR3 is TGCGCCAGCAGCTTGGAGGTCAGGGTAGATACGCAGTATTTT. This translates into CASSLEVRVDTQYF.

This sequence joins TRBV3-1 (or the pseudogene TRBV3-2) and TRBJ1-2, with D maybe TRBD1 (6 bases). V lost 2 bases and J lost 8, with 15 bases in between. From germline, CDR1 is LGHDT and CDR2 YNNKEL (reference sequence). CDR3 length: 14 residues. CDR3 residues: CASSQTLQGSGYTF. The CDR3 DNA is TGTGCCAGCAGCCAAACGCTACAGGGTTCCGGCTACACCTTC.

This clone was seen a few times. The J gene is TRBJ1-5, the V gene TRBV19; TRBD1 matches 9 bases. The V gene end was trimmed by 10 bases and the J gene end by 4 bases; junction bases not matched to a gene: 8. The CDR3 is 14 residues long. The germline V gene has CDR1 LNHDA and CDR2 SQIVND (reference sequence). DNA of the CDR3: TGTGCCATTAGGGACAGGGAGCCAAATCAGCCCCAGCATTTT. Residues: CAIRDREPNQPQHF. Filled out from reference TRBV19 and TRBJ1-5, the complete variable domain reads DGGITQSPKYLFRKEGQNVTLSCEQNLNHDAMYWYRQDPGQGLRLIYYSQIVNDFQKGDIAEGYSVSREKKESFPLTVTSAQKNPTAFYLCAIRDREPNQPQHFGDGTRLSIL.

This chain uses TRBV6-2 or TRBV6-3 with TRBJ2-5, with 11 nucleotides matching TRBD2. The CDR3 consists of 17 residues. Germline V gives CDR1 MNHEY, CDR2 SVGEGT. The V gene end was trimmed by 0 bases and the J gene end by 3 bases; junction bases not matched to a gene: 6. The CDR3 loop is CASSYSTSGIIKETQYF. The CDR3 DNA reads TGTGCCAGCAGTTACTCGACTAGCGGGATCATTAAAGAGACCCAGTACTTC.

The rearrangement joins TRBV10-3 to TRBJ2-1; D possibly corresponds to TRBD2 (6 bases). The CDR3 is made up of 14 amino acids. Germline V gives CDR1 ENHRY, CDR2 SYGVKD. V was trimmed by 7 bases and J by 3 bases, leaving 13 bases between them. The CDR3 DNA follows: TGTGCCATCAACCGGGAGCCGAGCTACAATGAGCAGTTCTTC. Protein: CAINREPSYNEQFF.

CDR3: CASSSLGLLYEQYF. Written as DNA, the CDR3 is TGTGCCAGCAGCTCTCTGGGGCTCCTCTACGAGCAGTACTTC. This chain joins TRBV7-9 and TRBJ2-7; weak D call: TRBD1 (5 bases). The CDR3 covers 14 residues. Germline V gives CDR1 SEHNR, CDR2 FQNEAQ (reference sequence). V was cut by 4 bases and J by 3 bases, with 13 bases left in between.

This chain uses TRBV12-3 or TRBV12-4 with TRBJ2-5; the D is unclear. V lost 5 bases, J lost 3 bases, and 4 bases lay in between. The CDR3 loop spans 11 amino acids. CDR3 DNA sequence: TGTGCCAGCAGTCTAAAAGAGACCCAGTACTTC. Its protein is CASSLKETQYF.

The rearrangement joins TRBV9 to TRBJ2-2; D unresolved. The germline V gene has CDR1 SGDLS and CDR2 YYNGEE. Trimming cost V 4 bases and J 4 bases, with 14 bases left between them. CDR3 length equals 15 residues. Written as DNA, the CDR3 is TGTGCCAGCAGCAAAAGCCAAGTAAGCACCGGGGAGCTGTTTTTT. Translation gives CASSKSQVSTGELFF.